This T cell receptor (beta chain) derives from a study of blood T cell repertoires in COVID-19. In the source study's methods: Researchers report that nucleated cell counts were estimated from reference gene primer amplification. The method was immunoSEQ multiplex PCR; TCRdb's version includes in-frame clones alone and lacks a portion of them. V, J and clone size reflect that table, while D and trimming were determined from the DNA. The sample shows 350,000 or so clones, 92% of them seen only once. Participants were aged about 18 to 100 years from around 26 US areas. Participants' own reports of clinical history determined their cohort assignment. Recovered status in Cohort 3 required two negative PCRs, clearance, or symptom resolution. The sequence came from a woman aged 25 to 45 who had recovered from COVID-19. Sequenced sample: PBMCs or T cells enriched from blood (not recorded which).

For the CDR3, the DNA is TGTGCCAGCAGCTTTATCGGGGGTTTGGACGAAAAACTGTTTTTT. Amino acids: CASSFIGGLDEKLFF. The chain recombines TRBV27 with TRBJ1-4; TRBD1 might be the D (5 bases). CDR1 and CDR2 (germline): MNHEY, SMNVEV (reference sequence). V lost 6 bases to trimming and J lost 8 bases, with 19 bases between them. The CDR3 is 15 residues long.